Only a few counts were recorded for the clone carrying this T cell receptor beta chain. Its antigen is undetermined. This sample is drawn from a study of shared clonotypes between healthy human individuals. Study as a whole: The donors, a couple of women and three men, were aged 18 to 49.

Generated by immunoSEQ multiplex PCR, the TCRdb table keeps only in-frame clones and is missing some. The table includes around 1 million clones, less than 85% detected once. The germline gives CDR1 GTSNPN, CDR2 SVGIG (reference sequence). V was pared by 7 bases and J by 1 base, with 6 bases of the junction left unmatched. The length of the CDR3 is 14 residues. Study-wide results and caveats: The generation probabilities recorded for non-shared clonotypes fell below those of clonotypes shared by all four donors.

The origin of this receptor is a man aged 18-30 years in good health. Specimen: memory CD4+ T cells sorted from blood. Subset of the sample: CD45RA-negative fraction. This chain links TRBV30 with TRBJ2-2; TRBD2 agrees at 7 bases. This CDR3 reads CASPGTKNTGELFF. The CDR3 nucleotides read TGTGCCTCACCCGGGACTAAGAACACCGGGGAGCTGTTTTTT. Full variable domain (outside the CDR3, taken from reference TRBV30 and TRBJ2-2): SQTIHQWPATLVQPVGSPLSLECTVEGTSNPNLYWYRQAAGRGLQLLFYSVGIGQISSEVPQNLSASRPQDRQFILSSKKLLLSDSGFYLCASPGTKNTGELFFGEGSRLTVL.